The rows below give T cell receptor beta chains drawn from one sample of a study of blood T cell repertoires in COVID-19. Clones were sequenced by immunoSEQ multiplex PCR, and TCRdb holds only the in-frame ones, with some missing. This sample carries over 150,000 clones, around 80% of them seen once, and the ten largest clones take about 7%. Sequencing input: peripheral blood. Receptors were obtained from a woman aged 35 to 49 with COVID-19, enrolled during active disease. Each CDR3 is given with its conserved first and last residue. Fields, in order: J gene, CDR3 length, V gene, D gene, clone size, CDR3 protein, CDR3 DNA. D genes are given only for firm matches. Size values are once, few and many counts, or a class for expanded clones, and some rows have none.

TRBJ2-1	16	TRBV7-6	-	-	CASSRTEGSSYNEQFF	TGTGCCAGCAGCCGTACGGAGGGGAGCTCCTACAATGAGCAGTTCTTC
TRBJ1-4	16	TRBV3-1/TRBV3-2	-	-	CASSQSKGGGYEKLFF	TGTGCCAGCAGCCAATCGAAAGGGGGGGGATATGAAAAACTGTTTTTT
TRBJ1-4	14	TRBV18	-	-	CASSQRQGGEKLFF	TGTGCCAGCTCACAGAGGCAGGGTGGGGAAAAACTGTTTTTT
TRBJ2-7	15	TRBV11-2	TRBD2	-	CASSLEPGLAYEQYF	TGTGCCAGCAGCTTAGAGCCGGGACTAGCGTACGAGCAGTACTTC
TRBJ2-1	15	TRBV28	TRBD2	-	CASSPLAGEVNEQFF	TGTGCCAGCAGCCCGTTAGCGGGGGAAGTCAATGAGCAGTTCTTC
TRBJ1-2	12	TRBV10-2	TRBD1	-	CASRDRGYGYTF	TGCGCCAGCCGGGACAGGGGCTATGGCTACACCTTC
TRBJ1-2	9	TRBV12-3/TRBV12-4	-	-	CASKAGYTF	TGTGCCAGCAAAGCTGGCTACACCTTC
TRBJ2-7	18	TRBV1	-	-	CTSSQAPPRQGGTYEQYF	TGCACCAGCAGCCAGGCCCCGCCCCGACAGGGCGGAACCTACGAGCAGTACTTC
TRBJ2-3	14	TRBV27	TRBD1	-	CATNRGRSTDTQYF	TGTGCCACGAACAGGGGGCGCAGCACAGATACGCAGTATTTT
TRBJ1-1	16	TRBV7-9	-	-	CASSLAGGLGDTEAFF	TGTGCCAGCAGCTTAGCGGGGGGTTTAGGAGACACTGAAGCTTTCTTT
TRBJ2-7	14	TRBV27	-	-	CASGWAGSSYEQYF	TGTGCCAGCGGGTGGGCCGGGAGCTCCTACGAGCAGTACTTC
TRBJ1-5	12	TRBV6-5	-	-	CEGRESNQPQHF	TGTGAGGGGAGGGAGAGCAATCAGCCCCAGCATTTT
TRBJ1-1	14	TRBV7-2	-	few	CASSSFGGGTEAFF	TGTGCCAGCAGCTCGTTTGGCGGGGGCACTGAAGCTTTCTTT
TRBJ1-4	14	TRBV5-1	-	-	CASSSDSVDEKLFF	TGCGCCAGCAGTTCGGACAGCGTAGATGAAAAACTGTTTTTT
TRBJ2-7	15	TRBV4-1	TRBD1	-	CASSQDRTGRLEQYF	TGCGCCAGCAGCCAAGACCGGACAGGGAGGCTCGAGCAGTACTTC
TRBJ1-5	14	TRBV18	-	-	CASSPQQGWQPQHF	TGTGCCAGCTCACCACAACAGGGATGGCAGCCCCAGCATTTT
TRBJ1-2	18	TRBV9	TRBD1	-	CASSAPRSQGATYYGYTF	TGTGCCAGCAGCGCCCCCAGGTCCCAGGGGGCGACCTATTATGGCTACACCTTC
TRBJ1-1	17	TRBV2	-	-	CASSEGLPGGGNTEAFF	TGTGCCAGCAGTGAGGGACTCCCAGGTGGGGGAAACACTGAAGCTTTCTTT
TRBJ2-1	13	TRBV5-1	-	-	CASSLGGPNEQFF	TGCGCCAGCAGCTTGGGAGGTCCCAATGAGCAGTTCTTC
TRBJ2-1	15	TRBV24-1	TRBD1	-	CATSDATGAQNEQFF	TGTGCCACCAGTGATGCGACAGGGGCTCAGAATGAGCAGTTCTTC
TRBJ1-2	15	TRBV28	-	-	CASSGASESNYGYTF	TGTGCCAGCAGTGGGGCGTCTGAATCTAACTATGGCTACACCTTC
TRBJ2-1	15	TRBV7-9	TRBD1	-	CASSLPLTGFNEQFF	TGTGCCAGCAGCCTCCCCCTGACAGGGTTCAATGAGCAGTTCTTC
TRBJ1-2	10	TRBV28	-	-	CASSQTGETF	TGTGCCAGCAGCCAAACGGGAGAAACCTTC
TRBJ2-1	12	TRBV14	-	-	CASSPEANEQFF	TGTGCCAGCAGCCCGGAGGCTAATGAGCAGTTCTTC
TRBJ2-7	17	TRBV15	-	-	CATSRALGETFKYEQYF	TGTGCCACCAGCAGGGCCTTGGGCGAGACGTTCAAGTACGAGCAGTACTTC
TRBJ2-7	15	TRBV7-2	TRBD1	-	CASSLFDRGSYEQYF	TGTGCCAGCAGCTTATTCGACAGGGGCTCCTACGAGCAGTACTTC
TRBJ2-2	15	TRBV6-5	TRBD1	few	CASSYSTGDTGELFF	TGTGCCAGCAGTTACTCGACAGGGGACACCGGGGAGCTGTTTTTT
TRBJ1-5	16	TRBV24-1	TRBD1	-	CATSDGTGDSNQPQHF	TGTGCCACCAGTGACGGGACAGGCGATAGCAATCAGCCCCAGCATTTT
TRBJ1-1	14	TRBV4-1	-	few	CASSQVQGVTEAFF	TGCGCCAGCAGCCAAGTACAGGGAGTAACTGAAGCTTTCTTT
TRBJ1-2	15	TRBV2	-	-	CASSEVAGLGYGYTF	TGTGCCAGCAGTGAAGTCGCAGGGTTGGGATATGGCTACACCTTC
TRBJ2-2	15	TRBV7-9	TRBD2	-	CASLGGTYNTGELFF	TGTGCCAGCCTCGGGGGGACTTACAACACCGGGGAGCTGTTTTTT
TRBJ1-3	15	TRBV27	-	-	CASSLSVAPGNTIYF	TGTGCCAGCAGTTTGAGCGTCGCACCTGGAAACACCATATATTTT
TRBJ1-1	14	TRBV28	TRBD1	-	CASSPKTGTTEAFF	TGTGCCAGCAGCCCGAAGACAGGGACCACTGAAGCTTTCTTT
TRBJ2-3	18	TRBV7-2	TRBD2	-	CASSLSSPGLARTDTQYF	TGTGCCAGCAGCTTATCCTCCCCAGGACTAGCAAGGACAGATACGCAGTATTTT
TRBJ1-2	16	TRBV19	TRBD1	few	CASSIAGRGFSYGYTF	TGTGCCAGTAGTATAGCGGGCAGGGGGTTTTCTTATGGCTACACCTTC
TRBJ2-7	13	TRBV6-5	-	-	CASSYRQAYEQYF	TGTGCCAGCAGTTACAGGCAGGCCTACGAGCAGTACTTC
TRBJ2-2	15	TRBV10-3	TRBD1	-	CAISGGQGGTGELFF	TGTGCCATCAGTGGGGGACAGGGCGGGACCGGGGAGCTGTTTTTT
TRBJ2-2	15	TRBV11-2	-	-	CASSPEGIVGGELFF	TGTGCCAGCAGCCCTGAGGGAATCGTAGGCGGGGAGCTGTTTTTT
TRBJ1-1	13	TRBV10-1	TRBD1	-	CASSGYRGTEAFF	TGCGCCAGCAGTGGATACAGGGGCACTGAAGCTTTCTTT
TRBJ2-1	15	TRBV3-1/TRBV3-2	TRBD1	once	CASSPRDRGNNEQFF	TGTGCCAGCAGCCCCCGGGACAGGGGGAACAATGAGCAGTTCTTC
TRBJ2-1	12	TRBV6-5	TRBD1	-	CASSIDRGSEIF	TGTGCCAGCAGTATTGACAGGGGATCAGAAATCTTC
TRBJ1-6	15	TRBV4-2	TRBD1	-	CASSQEGTENSPLHF	TGTGCCAGCAGCCAAGAAGGGACAGAGAATTCACCCCTCCACTTT
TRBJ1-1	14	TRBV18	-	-	CASSPLPRNTEAFF	TGTGCCAGCTCACCACTCCCTCGGAACACTGAAGCTTTCTTT
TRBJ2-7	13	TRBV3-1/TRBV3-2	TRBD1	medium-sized	CASSQLQGSEQYF	TGTGCCAGCAGCCAACTACAGGGGTCCGAGCAGTACTTC
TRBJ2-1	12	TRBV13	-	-	CASSLGRVGQFF	TGTGCCAGCAGCTTAGGTCGGGTGGGGCAGTTCTTC
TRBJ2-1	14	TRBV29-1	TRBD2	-	CSVAPSGAYNEQFF	TGCAGCGTCGCGCCTAGCGGGGCGTACAATGAGCAGTTCTTC
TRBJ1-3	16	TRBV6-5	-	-	CASSSRHLSSGNTIYF	TGTGCCAGCAGTTCCCGACACCTCAGCTCTGGAAACACCATATATTTT